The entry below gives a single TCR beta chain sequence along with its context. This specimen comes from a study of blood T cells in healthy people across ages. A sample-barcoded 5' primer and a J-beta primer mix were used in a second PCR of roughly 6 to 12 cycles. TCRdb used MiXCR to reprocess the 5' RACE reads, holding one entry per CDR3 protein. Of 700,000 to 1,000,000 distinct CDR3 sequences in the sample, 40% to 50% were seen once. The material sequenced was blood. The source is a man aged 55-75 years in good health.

CDR3 nucleotides: TGCGCCAGCAGCCAAGATACTAGCGGGGGGGCGGAGACCCAGTACTTC. This sequence encodes CASSQDTSGGAETQYF. The chain carries TRBV4-1 and TRBJ2-5; 13 bases line up with TRBD2. Losses at the gene ends were 0 bases for V and 5 bases for J; bases not matched to a gene: 3. The CDR3 consists of 16 residues. Germline assignment: CDR1 MGHRA and CDR2 YSYEKL.